The clone carrying this TCR beta chain showed up many times. Relying on iRepertoire HTBI primers and Arm-PCR of CDR3 regions, the team built TCR beta libraries. Source study methods: Across samples, 62 TRBV and some 14 TRBJ segments were found. In TCRdb, the multiplex PCR reads were re-called with MiXCR into one record per CDR3 protein. The V and J calls and clone size are TCRdb's, not the authors'. The sample yields approximately 390,000 distinct CDR3 sequences, roughly 17% seen once. These data belong to a study of regulatory T cells in long-lasting Graves disease. Germline CDR1 is SGHAT and CDR2 is FQNNGV. V trimming: 1 base; J trimming: 2 bases; junction bases outside the gene matches: 8. The CDR3 spans 18 residues. Sample time point: newly diagnosed GD, antithyroid drugs for less than 3 months. PBMC RNA served as the TCR library source. The data also belong to a second study, concerning T cells in Graves' hyperthyroidism and ophthalmopathy. That report adds: Hyperthyroidism, newly diagnosed and lasting under 2 months, affected patients aged 18 to 65.

This receptor was identified in a young woman with Graves disease. This chain connects TRBV11-2 to TRBJ2-5; TRBD2 matches 12 bases. The sequencing here drew on peripheral blood mononuclear cells (PBMCs), taken at new diagnosis, from a patient treated with antithyroid drugs. CDR3: CASSLGPPSGRGQETQYF. DNA for the CDR3: TGTGCCAGCAGCTTAGGCCCCCCTAGCGGGAGGGGGCAAGAGACCCAGTACTTC. The full variable domain, in which reference TRBV11-2 and TRBJ2-5 provide the parts outside the CDR3, is EAGVAQSPRYKIIEKRQSVAFWCNPISGHATLYWYQQILGQGPKLLIQFQNNGVVDDSQLPKDRFSAERLKGVDSTLKIQPAKLEDSAVYLCASSLGPPSGRGQETQYFGPGTRLLVL.